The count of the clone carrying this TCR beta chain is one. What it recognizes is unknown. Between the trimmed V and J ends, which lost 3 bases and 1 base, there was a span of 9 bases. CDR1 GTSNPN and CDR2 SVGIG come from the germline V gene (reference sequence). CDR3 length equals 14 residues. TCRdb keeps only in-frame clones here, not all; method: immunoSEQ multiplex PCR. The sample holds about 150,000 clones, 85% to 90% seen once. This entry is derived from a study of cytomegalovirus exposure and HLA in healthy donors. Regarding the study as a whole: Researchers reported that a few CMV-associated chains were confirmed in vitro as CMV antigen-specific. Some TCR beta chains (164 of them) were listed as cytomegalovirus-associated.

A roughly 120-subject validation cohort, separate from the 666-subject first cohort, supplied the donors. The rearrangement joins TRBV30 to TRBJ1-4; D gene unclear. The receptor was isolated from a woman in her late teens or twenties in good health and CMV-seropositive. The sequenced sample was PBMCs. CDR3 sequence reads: CAWSDGVTNEKLFF. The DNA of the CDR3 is TGTGCCTGGAGCGACGGAGTAACTAATGAAAAACTGTTTTTT.